The 27 T cell receptor beta chains reported below all come from one sample, sequenced in a study of long-term antiretroviral therapy in people with HIV. The libraries were made with immunoSEQ v3.0 at survey level. Only in-frame clones appear in the TCRdb table, and some are missing; sequencing was by immunoSEQ multiplex PCR. The table has around 30,000 clones, roughly 95% seen once. The material sequenced was unsorted PBMCs, taken approximately 6.6 years after starting antiretroviral therapy. The origin of the receptors is a man aged 25-45 years with HIV.

V usage is TRBV6-1 and J usage is TRBJ1-1, with D hard to call. Germline CDR1 reads MNHNS; CDR2 reads SASEGT. The germline V and J ends were trimmed by 5 bases and 1 base, with 5 bases remaining between them. The length of the CDR3 is 12 residues. CDR3 sequence reads: CASSLSNTEAFF. The CDR3 region has the DNA TGTGCCAGCAGTCTCTCGAACACTGAAGCTTTCTTT.

V and J are TRBV14 and TRBJ2-5, with 9 bases lining up with TRBD2. V lost 4 bases to trimming and J lost 5 bases; unmatched junction nucleotides: 2. In germline, CDR1 is SGHDN, CDR2 FVKESK. CDR3 length equals 13 residues. The CDR3 DNA is TGTGCCAGCAGCCCGGCGGGAGGGGAGACCCAGTACTTC. Its translation: CASSPAGGETQYF.

CDR3 DNA sequence: TGTGCCAGCAGCTTGGCCGTCGGGGCCGGACGGGGCACTGAAGCTTTCTTT. It translates to CASSLAVGAGRGTEAFF. The chain joins TRBV5-4 to TRBJ1-1, with a weak D call TRBD1 (5 bases). Germline V gene lookup returns CDR1 SGHNT and CDR2 YYREEE (reference sequence). V lost 0 bases and J 4 bases, leaving 19 bases between the germline ends. CDR3 length: 17 residues.

This rearrangement joins TRBV7-9 to TRBJ2-7; weak D call: TRBD2 (5 bases). V lost 5 bases and J 1 base, leaving 15 bases between the germline ends. This CDR3 region has 15 residues. Germline CDR1 reads SEHNR; CDR2 reads FQNEAQ (reference sequence). The DNA of the CDR3 is TGTGCCAGCAGCCTGGGCGGAGTAGCGTCCTACGAGCAGTACTTC. It codes for CASSLGGVASYEQYF.

V gene TRBV6-1 combines with J gene TRBJ1-1; weak D call: TRBD1 (5 bases). Germline CDR1 and CDR2: MNHNS and SASEGT. CDR3 length: 15 amino acids. Trimming pared 6 bases from V and 4 bases from J, leaving 18 bases between. In nucleotides, the CDR3 is TGTGCCAGCAGGAATCGACAGCGCCGGGGCACTGAAGCTTTCTTT. It yields the protein CASRNRQRRGTEAFF.

V usage is TRBV7-6 and J usage is TRBJ2-7, with a possible D match to TRBD1 (5 bases). CDR1 is SGHVS and CDR2 is FNYEAQ in the germline V gene. Trimming shortened V by 0 bases and J by 2 bases, and 5 bases separated the two germline ends. This CDR3 spans 13 amino acids. This CDR3 reads CASSLATAYEQYF. The DNA for the CDR3 is TGTGCCAGCAGCTTAGCGACAGCCTACGAGCAGTACTTC.

The CDR3 bases are TGTGCCAGTAGTATAGACGCCAGGGCCCCACATGGCTACACCTTC. Protein sequence: CASSIDARAPHGYTF. This sequence joins TRBV19 and TRBJ1-2, with D perhaps matching TRBD1 (5 bases). V lost 0 bases to trimming and J lost 6 bases, with 14 bases between them. Germline CDR1 LNHDA, CDR2 SQIVND (reference sequence). CDR3 length: 15 residues.

The V gene is TRBV2, the J gene TRBJ2-1; tentative D call: TRBD2 (5 bases). CDR1 and CDR2 (germline): SNHLY, FYNNEI. The V end lost 6 bases, the J end lost 1 base, and 7 bases lay between the germline ends. The CDR3 is 13 amino acids. CDR3 bases: TGTGCCAGCAGGTTAGCGTCCTACAATGAGCAGTTCTTC. Protein sequence: CASRLASYNEQFF.

The genes are TRBV7-6 and TRBJ2-5, with a possible D match to TRBD1 (5 bases). Germline assignment: CDR1 SGHVS and CDR2 FNYEAQ. The CDR3 length is 14 residues. The germline V and J ends were trimmed by 4 bases and 4 bases, with 13 bases remaining between them. CDR3 nucleotide sequence: TGTGCCAGCAGCTGGTATGGTCAGGGAGAGACCCAGTACTTC. Protein product: CASSWYGQGETQYF.

The rearrangement links TRBV2 to TRBJ2-5, with 10 nucleotides matching TRBD1. Germline CDR1 SNHLY, CDR2 FYNNEI. V shed 5 bases and J 5 bases; nucleotides not matched to a gene: 2. The CDR3 contains 13 residues. The CDR3 bases are TGTGCCAGCAGTCGGGACAGGGGTGAGACCCAGTACTTC. Encoded protein: CASSRDRGETQYF.

This chain joins TRBV6-5 and TRBJ2-5, with 7 bases matching TRBD2. The trim removed 10 bases at V and 1 base at J, leaving 3 bases unmatched. CDR1 MNHEY and CDR2 SVGAGI come from the germline V gene. This CDR3 contains 12 residues. The CDR3 sequence is CATGTTQETQYF. In DNA, the CDR3 is TGTGCCACCGGGACTACCCAAGAGACCCAGTACTTC.

The chain employs TRBV13 and TRBJ2-1; TRBD2 aligns across 13 bases. The germline gives CDR1 PRHDT, CDR2 FYEKMQ (reference sequence). This CDR3 region has 16 residues. Trimming took 5 bases from V and 7 from J; bases not matched to a gene: 8. The CDR3 reads CASSPGTSGRGNEQFF. The CDR3, as DNA: TGTGCCAGCAGCCCAGGCACTAGCGGGAGGGGTAATGAGCAGTTCTTC. The entire variable domain, with the rest obtained from reference TRBV13 and TRBJ2-1, is as follows: AAGVIQSPRHLIKEKRETATLKCYPIPRHDTVYWYQQGPGQDPQFLISFYEKMQSDKGSIPDRFSAQQFSDYHSELNMSSLELGDSALYFCASSPGTSGRGNEQFFGPGTRLTVL.

The chain carries TRBV4-1 and TRBJ1-4; 7 bases are a match to TRBD1. Germline V lookup: CDR1 MGHRA, CDR2 YSYEKL. This CDR3 has 15 amino acids. Unmatched junction bases numbered 2, after V lost 3 bases and J lost 1 base. The chain's CDR3 is CASSQQGGTNEKLFF. The CDR3 coding sequence is TGCGCCAGCAGCCAGCAGGGGGGAACTAATGAAAAACTGTTTTTT.

This chain uses TRBV7-3 with TRBJ1-6, with D perhaps matching TRBD1 (6 bases). The CDR3 spans 14 residues. V was trimmed by 2 bases and J by 7 bases, leaving 9 bases between them. Germline V CDR1 and CDR2: SGHTA, FQGTGA. For the CDR3, the DNA is TGTGCCAGCAGCTTATCAGGGGCCAATTCACCCCTCCACTTT. Amino acid sequence: CASSLSGANSPLHF.

The V and J genes are TRBV6-6 and TRBJ2-5; D ambiguous. The germline CDR1 and CDR2 sequences are MNHNY and SVGAGI (reference sequence). The CDR3 has 11 amino acids. Deletions cut 8 bases from V and 9 bases from J, with 13 bases between. In DNA form, the CDR3 reads TGTGCCAGCTCGGTAGTAGAATCCCAGTACTTC. Translation gives CASSVVESQYF.

The chain uses TRBV29-1 and TRBJ1-2; D remains ambiguous. The V end was cut by 7 bases, the J end by 8 bases, with 11 bases between. Germline values: CDR1 SQVTM, CDR2 ANQGSEA. The CDR3 extends over 10 amino acids. CDR3 DNA: TGCAGCGCCTTTGACAAAGGCTACACCTTC. Its protein product is CSAFDKGYTF.

This clone has only one observation. The chain carries TRBV15 and TRBJ2-7; the D gene is possibly TRBD2 (6 bases). With 1 base removed from V and 1 base from J, the gap between germline ends came to 17 bases. Germline CDR1 LNHNV, CDR2 YYDKDF (reference sequence). The CDR3 runs 17 residues. The CDR3 protein is CATSRGPFVGGSYEQYF. The CDR3 DNA reads as TGTGCCACCAGCAGAGGCCCCTTCGTGGGAGGATCCTACGAGCAGTACTTC.

This chain joins TRBV7-2 and TRBJ2-1; D might be TRBD2 (5 bases). The CDR3 is 13 amino acids. Trimming left V 0 bases short and J 11 bases short, with 11 bases between. Germline assignment: CDR1 SGHTA and CDR2 FQGNSA. CDR3 amino acids: CASSLARAEKQFF. CDR3 nucleotide sequence: TGTGCCAGCAGCTTAGCGCGGGCAGAAAAGCAGTTCTTC.

The V and J genes are TRBV2 and TRBJ2-2; tentatively, D is TRBD2 (6 bases). This CDR3 has 18 residues. Germline V gene data show CDR1 as SNHLY and CDR2 as FYNNEI. V dropped 0 bases and J dropped 4 bases, with 18 bases sitting between them. The CDR3 spells CASSEAVGASVGTGELFF. CDR3 DNA: TGTGCCAGCAGTGAAGCAGTCGGCGCTAGCGTGGGCACCGGGGAGCTGTTTTTT.

The chain joins TRBV9 to TRBJ2-3; 10 bases are a match to TRBD2. CDR3 length: 17 residues. Germline trimming cut 4 bases from V and 3 bases from J; bases unmatched to any gene: 11. Germline V gene sequence: CDR1 SGDLS, CDR2 YYNGEE. CDR3 DNA sequence: TGTGCCAGCAGCACCCATCTAACTAGCGGGAAGACAGATACGCAGTATTTT. Translation: CASSTHLTSGKTDTQYF.

This chain joins TRBV6-1 and TRBJ2-3, with a weak D call TRBD2 (7 bases). V was trimmed by 7 bases and J by 5 bases, leaving 16 bases between them. The CDR3 consists of 14 residues. The germline V gene encodes CDR1 MNHNS and CDR2 SASEGT. CDR3 sequence (DNA): TGTGCCAGCAACCTCTGGGGGGGCATAGATACGCAGTATTTT. As protein: CASNLWGGIDTQYF.

The gene calls are TRBV9 and TRBJ2-3, with no clear D. CDR3 size: 16 residues. Trimming took off 4 bases at V and 0 bases at J, with 15 bases between the two ends. CDR1 and CDR2 from the germline V gene are SGDLS and YYNGEE. In DNA, the CDR3 is TGTGCCAGCAGCTCCCGGACGGAGACTAGCACAGATACGCAGTATTTT. Translating gives CASSSRTETSTDTQYF.

In its sample, this clone was seen once. This CDR3 reads CASSTRGANTGELFF. In nucleotides, the CDR3 is TGTGCCAGCAGTACGCGGGGGGCGAACACCGGGGAGCTGTTTTTT. The chain recombines TRBV6-7 with TRBJ2-2, with 8 positions matching TRBD2. TRBV6-7 belongs to the ORF category, with a function that is uncertain. The V gene end was trimmed by 5 bases and the J gene end by 0 bases; junction bases not matched to a gene: 2. This CDR3 spans 15 amino acids.

This chain links TRBV29-1 with TRBJ2-7; D may be TRBD2 (5 bases). V lost 6 bases and J 0 bases, leaving 12 bases between the germline ends. Germline assignment: CDR1 SQVTM and CDR2 ANQGSEA. The length of the CDR3 is 13 residues. DNA for the CDR3: TGCAGCGTCGGGATCAAGCGCTCCTACGAGCAGTACTTC. The encoded protein is CSVGIKRSYEQYF.

The rearrangement uses TRBV9 and TRBJ1-1, with TRBD1 as a possible D gene (6 bases). Germline CDR1 reads SGDLS; CDR2 reads YYNGEE. The CDR3 runs 15 residues. Deletions cut 0 bases from V and 3 bases from J, with 12 bases between. The CDR3 nucleotides read TGTGCCAGCAGCGTAGTAGGGGGAGAGGACACTGAAGCTTTCTTT. This gives the protein CASSVVGGEDTEAFF.

This chain connects TRBV6-5 to TRBJ1-5, with D maybe TRBD1 (5 bases). V gave up 2 bases and J gave up 2 bases, with 13 bases separating them. CDR1 is MNHEY and CDR2 is SVGAGI in the germline V gene. The CDR3 totals 16 residues. CDR3 in DNA: TGTGCCAGCAGTTACAGAGCGGGGGGTGGCAATCAGCCCCAGCATTTT. Its protein is CASSYRAGGGNQPQHF.

The rearrangement uses TRBV4-3 and TRBJ1-3; 8 bases map to TRBD1. V lost 1 base and J lost 2; bases outside the gene matches: 7. Per the germline V gene, CDR1 is LGHNA and CDR2 is YSLEER. This CDR3 region has 17 residues. This CDR3 is CASSQARTGRTGNTIYF. The DNA of the CDR3 is TGCGCCAGCAGCCAAGCTCGGACAGGGAGGACTGGAAACACCATATATTTT.